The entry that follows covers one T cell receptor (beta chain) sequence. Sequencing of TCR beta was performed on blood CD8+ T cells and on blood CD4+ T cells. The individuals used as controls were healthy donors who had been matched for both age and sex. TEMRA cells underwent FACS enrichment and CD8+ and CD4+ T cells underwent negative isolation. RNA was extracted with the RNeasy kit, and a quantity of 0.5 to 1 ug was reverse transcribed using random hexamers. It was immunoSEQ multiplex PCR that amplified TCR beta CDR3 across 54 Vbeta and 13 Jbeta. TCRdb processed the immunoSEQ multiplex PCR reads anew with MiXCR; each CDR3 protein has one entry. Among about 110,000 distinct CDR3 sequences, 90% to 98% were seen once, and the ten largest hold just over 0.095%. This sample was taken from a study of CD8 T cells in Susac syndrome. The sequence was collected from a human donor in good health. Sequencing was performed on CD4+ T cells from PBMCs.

In DNA, the CDR3 is TGTGCCAGCAGCCCCAACCTAGCGGGGGGCTCCAAAAACATTCAGTACTTC. This sequence encodes CASSPNLAGGSKNIQYF. The gene calls are TRBV3-1 and TRBJ2-4; the match to TRBD2 covers 11 bases. CDR3 size: 17 residues. Germline V gives CDR1 LGHDT, CDR2 YNNKEL (reference sequence). Unmatched junction bases numbered 7, after V lost 4 bases and J lost 2 bases. Using reference TRBV3-1 and TRBJ2-4 for the parts outside the CDR3, the full variable domain is DTAVSQTPKYLVTQMGNDKSIKCEQNLGHDTMYWYKQDSKKFLKIMFSYNNKELIINETVPNRFSPKSPDKAHLNLHINSLELGDSAVYFCASSPNLAGGSKNIQYFGAGTRLSVL.